The 21 T cell receptor beta chains below were found in one sample sequenced in a study of blood T cell repertoires in COVID-19. Some clones are missing from TCRdb's copy, which holds only in-frame ones; the method was immunoSEQ multiplex PCR. Here the sample spans about 260,000 clones, around 87% being singletons. Sequencing input: peripheral blood. All receptors come from a woman in her fifties or sixties with acute or convalescent COVID-19.

This clone came up once. The chain links TRBV19 to TRBJ2-7; D remains ambiguous. This CDR3 has 16 residues. V lost 5 bases and J 0 bases, leaving 17 bases between the germline ends. CDR1 is LNHDA, CDR2 SQIVND, per germline (reference sequence). CDR3 in DNA: TGTGCCAGTAGTGACGATGGCGGATTCCCCTCCTACGAGCAGTACTTC. It codes for CASSDDGGFPSYEQYF.

The rearrangement uses TRBV6-1 and TRBJ2-7; 7 bases map to TRBD2. Trimming took 2 bases from V and 0 from J; bases not matched to a gene: 10. Germline values: CDR1 MNHNS, CDR2 SASEGT. The CDR3 has 17 residues. The CDR3 region has the DNA TGTGCCAGCAGTGAAAAAGCCAGGGCTAGCGGCTCCTACGAGCAGTACTTC. This translates into CASSEKARASGSYEQYF.

The V call is TRBV3-1 (or the pseudogene TRBV3-2), the J call TRBJ1-5; D unresolved. V was trimmed by 4 bases and J by 0 bases, leaving 10 bases between them. This CDR3 is 15 amino acids long. Looked up from germline, CDR1 is LGHDT and CDR2 is YNNKEL (reference sequence). The CDR3 is CASSPNINSNQPQHF. The CDR3 bases are TGTGCCAGCAGCCCCAACATCAATAGCAATCAGCCCCAGCATTTT.

The V call is TRBV3-1 (or the pseudogene TRBV3-2), the J call TRBJ1-5; perhaps TRBD1 as D (5 bases). Trimming stripped 0 bases from V and 0 bases from J, with 9 bases between. This CDR3 contains 16 residues. Germline V lookup: CDR1 LGHDT, CDR2 YNNKEL (reference sequence). The CDR3 region is CASSQDYGHSNQPQHF. The CDR3 DNA follows: TGTGCCAGCAGCCAAGATTACGGACATAGCAATCAGCCCCAGCATTTT.

CDR3 residues: CASRNQQGFRRSPLHF. DNA of the CDR3: TGTGCCAGCAGGAATCAACAGGGTTTTAGGCGGTCACCCCTCCACTTT. The chain recombines TRBV27 with TRBJ1-6, with D perhaps matching TRBD1 (6 bases). Germline values: CDR1 MNHEY, CDR2 SMNVEV (reference sequence). This CDR3 has 16 amino acids. Deletions cut 6 bases from V and 10 bases from J, with 22 bases between.

The J gene is TRBJ2-3, the V gene TRBV24-1; D is perhaps TRBD1 (5 bases). Trimming took 4 bases from V and 3 from J, leaving 7 bases between them. The CDR3 is 13 residues long. Germline CDR1 is KGHDR and CDR2 is SFDVKD. CDR3 sequence (DNA): TGTGCCACCAGTGAGCCAGGGACAGATACGCAGTATTTT. This codes for CATSEPGTDTQYF.

This clone appeared once. V is TRBV4-3 and J is TRBJ1-5; weak D call: TRBD1 (5 bases). The CDR3 has 15 amino acids. Germline CDR1 is LGHNA and CDR2 is YSLEER. Deletions cut 0 bases from V and 7 bases from J, with 13 bases between. This CDR3 is CASSQDWGVLQPQHF. The CDR3 coding sequence is TGCGCCAGCAGCCAAGATTGGGGGGTACTCCAGCCCCAGCATTTT.

This clone was seen just once. This chain links TRBV27 with TRBJ1-1; 7 bases fit TRBD1. CDR1 is MNHEY and CDR2 is SMNVEV in the germline V gene (reference sequence). Germline trimming cut 1 base from V and 5 bases from J; bases unmatched to any gene: 4. The CDR3 spans 14 residues. The CDR3 is CASSLYRGGTEAFF. CDR3 in DNA: TGTGCCAGCAGTTTATACAGGGGCGGGACTGAAGCTTTCTTT.

The chain links TRBV9 to TRBJ2-7; the match to TRBD2 covers 8 bases. With 0 bases clipped from V and 3 bases from J, the junction kept 11 bases outside the gene matches. Germline V gene data show CDR1 as SGDLS and CDR2 as YYNGEE. This CDR3 comprises 17 residues. For the CDR3, the DNA is TGTGCCAGCAGCGTAGGTGAGGCTAGCGGGTTTGGCTACGAGCAGTACTTC. Its translation is CASSVGEASGFGYEQYF.

The genes are TRBV29-1 and TRBJ1-1; no reliable D call. Germline V gene data show CDR1 as SQVTM and CDR2 as ANQGSEA. CDR3 length: 13 amino acids. The ends were cut back, 4 bases at V and 4 bases at J, with 13 bases in the middle. CDR3 nucleotides: TGCAGCGTTGCTCCTCGAGGGCTCACTGAAGCTTTCTTT. Its protein product is CSVAPRGLTEAFF.

The genes are TRBV2 and TRBJ1-1; 7 nucleotides align to TRBD1. Germline V gives CDR1 SNHLY, CDR2 FYNNEI. V dropped 6 bases and J dropped 2; count of bases not matched to a gene: 6. This CDR3 spans 14 amino acids. The CDR3 loop is CASRLGTANTEAFF. The CDR3, as DNA: TGTGCCAGCAGGCTCGGGACAGCAAACACTGAAGCTTTCTTT. Based on the CDR3 plus reference TRBV2 and TRBJ1-1, the full variable domain is EPEVTQTPSHQVTQMGQEVILRCVPISNHLYFYWYRQILGQKVEFLVSFYNNEISEKSEIFDDQFSVERPDGSNFTLKIRSTKLEDSAMYFCASRLGTANTEAFFGQGTRLTVV.

Concerning this clone: This specimen includes other DNA sequences encoding the same CDR3. The chain carries TRBV18 and TRBJ2-1, with TRBD2 matching over 7 bases. V shed 6 bases and J 0 bases; nucleotides not matched to a gene: 5. The CDR3 contains 15 residues. CDR1 is KGHSH, CDR2 LQKENI, per germline. Here the CDR3 DNA reads TGTGCCAGCTCCCCAACTAGCGTCTCCTACAATGAGCAGTTCTTC. Its protein is CASSPTSVSYNEQFF.

The rearrangement uses TRBV2 and TRBJ1-5, with D possibly matching TRBD1 (6 bases). Germline loops: CDR1 SNHLY, CDR2 FYNNEI. The germline V and J ends were trimmed by 5 bases and 0 bases, with 14 bases remaining between them. CDR3 length: 16 residues. CDR3 protein: CASSSLTGLSNQPQHF. The DNA for the CDR3 is TGTGCCAGCAGTTCCCTTACAGGGCTTAGCAATCAGCCCCAGCATTTT.

The chain recombines TRBV9 with TRBJ1-3; tentative D call: TRBD1 (5 bases). The CDR3 covers 15 residues. From germline, CDR1 is SGDLS and CDR2 YYNGEE. The V end was cut by 4 bases, the J end by 0 bases, with 11 bases between. The CDR3 reads CASSPGLNSGNTIYF. CDR3 DNA: TGTGCCAGCAGCCCGGGACTCAACTCTGGAAACACCATATATTTT. The entire variable domain, with the rest obtained from reference TRBV9 and TRBJ1-3, is as follows: DSGVTQTPKHLITATGQRVTLRCSPRSGDLSVYWYQQSLDQGLQFLIQYYNGEERAKGNILERFSAQQFPDLHSELNLSSLELGDSALYFCASSPGLNSGNTIYFGEGSWLTVV.

CDR3 loop: CATSRDKVMRGYTF. DNA for the CDR3: TGTGCCACCAGCAGAGATAAGGTTATGAGGGGCTACACCTTC. The chain uses TRBV15 and TRBJ1-2; no firm D call. This CDR3 is 14 amino acids long. Trimming stripped 0 bases from V and 8 bases from J, with 13 bases between. Germline CDR1 and CDR2: LNHNV and YYDKDF (reference sequence).

The chain carries TRBV6-2 or TRBV6-3 and TRBJ1-1, with D possibly TRBD1 on 6 matching bases. The germline V gene has CDR1 MNHEY and CDR2 SVGEGT. The CDR3 spans 15 residues. The V and J ends lost 5 bases and 0 bases respectively, with 13 bases between them. CDR3 sequence (DNA): TGTGCCAGCAGTAAACGGGGGGGCCTGAACACTGAAGCTTTCTTT. Translation: CASSKRGGLNTEAFF.

This sequence joins TRBV9 and TRBJ1-5, with D perhaps matching TRBD1 (5 bases). V was trimmed by 0 bases and J by 10 bases, leaving 11 bases between them. The CDR3 runs 13 residues. CDR1 is SGDLS, CDR2 YYNGEE, per germline. DNA for the CDR3: TGTGCCAGCAGCGTAGGGGGTACAGGACCCCAGCATTTT. Its protein product is CASSVGGTGPQHF.

There are a few counts of this clone. The V and J genes are TRBV7-2 and TRBJ1-1, with 7 bases that match TRBD1. The CDR3 runs 16 residues. The V gene's germline CDR1 is SGHTA and CDR2 FQGNSA. J gave up 2 bases and V 2 bases, and 8 bases lay outside the gene matches. The CDR3 DNA is TGTGCCAGCAGCTTACGTTTCGGGACAGCCAACACTGAAGCTTTCTTT. It codes for CASSLRFGTANTEAFF.

The gene calls are TRBV2 and TRBJ1-5; D remains unclear. V lost 2 bases, J lost 4 bases, and 6 bases lay in between. The CDR3 extends over 13 amino acids. Germline V CDR1 and CDR2: SNHLY, FYNNEI. CDR3 nucleotide sequence: TGTGCCAGCAGTGAACCCGGTAATCAGCCCCAGCATTTT. It translates to CASSEPGNQPQHF.

The chain employs TRBV4-1 and TRBJ1-6; 8 nucleotides agree with TRBD1. Germline lookup yields CDR1 MGHRA and CDR2 YSYEKL. CDR3 length equals 15 residues. The V gene end was trimmed by 3 bases and the J gene end by 9 bases; junction bases not matched to a gene: 7. CDR3 DNA: TGCGCCAGCAGCCAGCCGGACAGGGAAGCTTCACCCCTCCACTTT. Its protein product is CASSQPDREASPLHF.

This clone was recorded only once. This rearrangement joins TRBV2 to TRBJ2-1; 7 nucleotides match TRBD2. The CDR3 loop spans 13 amino acids. CDR1 and CDR2 (germline): SNHLY, FYNNEI. J was trimmed by 5 bases and V by 10 bases; bases with no gene match: 8. CDR3 in DNA: TGTGCCACACGGCGGCTAGCGGACAATGAGCAGTTCTTC. Its translation is CATRRLADNEQFF.